The 23 T cell receptor beta chains listed next were all sequenced from one sample in a study of T cells in Graves' hyperthyroidism and ophthalmopathy. TCR beta CDR3 sequences were amplified from RNA transcripts. HTBI primers were the set used in a first-round RT-PCR of the TCR CDR3. TCRdb re-derived calls from the multiplex PCR reads in MiXCR, one entry per CDR3 protein. The profile shows more than 300,000 distinct CDR3 sequences, approximately 18% of them singletons. Specimen: blood. The receptors derive from a man younger than 35 with Graves' ophthalmopathy.

V gene TRBV2 combines with J gene TRBJ1-4; D unclear. CDR3 length: 16 amino acids. The germline V gene has CDR1 SNHLY and CDR2 FYNNEI. Trimming cost V 3 bases and J 10 bases, with 21 bases left between them. CDR3 bases: TGTGCCAGCAGTGAGGTTGGGATCGGGGTTGCTGCAAAACTGTTTTTT. This encodes CASSEVGIGVAAKLFF.

This clonotype showed up just a few times. The V call is TRBV19, the J call TRBJ2-3, with a weak D call TRBD1 (6 bases). CDR1 is LNHDA, CDR2 SQIVND, per germline (reference sequence). The CDR3 is 11 amino acids. The V gene lost 6 bases and the J gene lost 7 bases, with 8 bases spanning the gap. CDR3 nucleotides: TGTGCCAGTAGCGGGACATATACGCAGTATTTT. The encoded protein is CASSGTYTQYF. Together with reference TRBV19 and TRBJ2-3, the CDR3 gives the full variable domain: DGGITQSPKYLFRKEGQNVTLSCEQNLNHDAMYWYRQDPGQGLRLIYYSQIVNDFQKGDIAEGYSVSREKKESFPLTVTSAQKNPTAFYLCASSGTYTQYFGPGTRLTVL.

At least ten counts were recorded for this clonotype. The CDR3 spells CASSLGRAEAFF. The CDR3 region has the DNA TGTGCCAGCAGCTTAGGGCGGGCTGAAGCTTTCTTT. The chain has TRBV11-2 and TRBJ1-1; D is unresolved. V was shortened by 1 base and J by 6 bases, with 6 bases between the two germline ends. The germline V gene encodes CDR1 SGHAT and CDR2 FQNNGV. The CDR3 is 12 amino acids.

Many counts were recorded for this clonotype. This sequence joins TRBV11-2 and TRBJ2-2; possibly TRBD1 for D (5 bases). The CDR3 is made up of 16 amino acids. Germline assignment: CDR1 SGHAT and CDR2 FQNNGV. The V end was cut by 0 bases, the J end by 0 bases, with 8 bases between. Here the CDR3 reads CASSLDRVPNTGELFF. In nucleotides, the CDR3 is TGTGCCAGCAGCTTAGACAGGGTACCGAACACCGGGGAGCTGTTTTTT.

A single count supports this clonotype. This rearrangement joins TRBV29-1 to TRBJ2-3, with 8 bases matching TRBD1. CDR1 SQVTM and CDR2 ANQGSEA come from the germline V gene. The CDR3 spans 14 residues. Trimming took 6 bases from V and 2 from J; bases not matched to a gene: 7. The chain's CDR3 is CSVSGTGLTDTQYF. The CDR3 nucleotides are TGCAGCGTCTCGGGGACAGGACTCACAGATACGCAGTATTTT.

This clonotype was seen only a few times. The chain links TRBV6-1 to TRBJ2-2; D is perhaps TRBD1 (6 bases). Per the germline V gene, CDR1 is MNHNS and CDR2 is SASEGT. Trimming stripped 6 bases from V and 6 bases from J, with 17 bases between. The CDR3 totals 15 residues. CDR3 amino acids: CASRSAGVLPGELFF. CDR3 in DNA: TGTGCCAGCAGGAGCGCAGGGGTGCTCCCCGGGGAGCTGTTTTTT.

This clonotype showed up many times. The chain combines TRBV6-1 with TRBJ2-3; 15 positions agree with TRBD2. The CDR3 loop spans 20 amino acids. V was pared by 0 bases and J by 7 bases, with 14 bases of the junction left unmatched. Germline V gene lookup returns CDR1 MNHNS and CDR2 SASEGT. The CDR3 here is CASSEALFPGLAGGPNTQYF. The CDR3 DNA reads TGTGCCAGCAGTGAAGCGCTATTCCCGGGACTAGCGGGGGGACCTAATACGCAGTATTTT.

The table lists this clonotype with a few counts. This clone may be a read error of a much larger clone one base away. The chain couples TRBV14 to TRBJ2-5; no definite D call. V dropped 0 bases and J dropped 6 bases, with 2 bases sitting between them. Germline assignment: CDR1 SGHDN and CDR2 FVKESK. The CDR3 extends over 11 amino acids. CDR3 bases: TGTGCCAGCAGCCAAGAACAGACCCAGTACTTC. This sequence encodes CASSQEQTQYF.

This clonotype was seen a handful of times. The chain links TRBV7-3 to TRBJ2-3; the match to TRBD2 covers 13 bases. Germline values: CDR1 SGHTA, CDR2 FQGTGA. V dropped 5 bases and J dropped 2; count of bases not matched to a gene: 10. The CDR3 extends over 18 amino acids. CDR3 amino acids: CASSETGTSGDFTDTQYF. CDR3 nucleotide sequence: TGTGCCAGCAGCGAAACCGGGACTAGCGGGGACTTCACAGATACGCAGTATTTT.

This clonotype was detected only a few times. The genes are TRBV19 and TRBJ2-1, with 11 bases that match TRBD2. From germline, CDR1 is LNHDA and CDR2 SQIVND (reference sequence). Trimming cost V 5 bases and J 4 bases; bases outside gene matches: 4. This CDR3 contains 15 residues. The CDR3 region has the DNA TGTGCCAGTAGTCTGACTAGCGGGGATTACAATGAGCAGTTCTTC. It codes for CASSLTSGDYNEQFF.

This clonotype was recorded at least ten times. This chain uses TRBV9 with TRBJ2-1; 7 nucleotides align to TRBD2. The J segment lost 5 bases and the V segment lost 0 bases, leaving 5 bases of the junction unmatched. CDR1 is SGDLS, CDR2 YYNGEE, per germline. CDR3 length equals 15 residues. This CDR3 is CASSVEGGADNEQFF. CDR3 sequence (DNA): TGTGCCAGCAGCGTAGAGGGAGGGGCAGACAATGAGCAGTTCTTC.

The genes are TRBV3-1 and TRBJ1-2; D ambiguous. Germline CDR1 LGHDT, CDR2 YNNKEL (reference sequence). There are 14 residues in the CDR3. V was pared by 5 bases and J by 3 bases, with 13 bases between. The CDR3 protein is CASSLSPDYYGYTF. As DNA, the CDR3 is TGTGCCAGCAGCTTGTCCCCAGATTACTATGGCTACACCTTC.

This clonotype was detected ten times or more. The V and J genes are TRBV3-1 and TRBJ1-6, with D uncertain. Germline CDR1 reads LGHDT; CDR2 reads YNNKEL (reference sequence). The CDR3 runs to 13 residues. Trimming pared 1 base from V and 10 bases from J, leaving 8 bases between. The CDR3 DNA sequence: TGTGCCAGCAGCCAAGTTGGGGTATCACCCCTCCACTTT. It translates to CASSQVGVSPLHF. Using reference TRBV3-1 and TRBJ1-6 for the parts outside the CDR3, the full variable domain is DTAVSQTPKYLVTQMGNDKSIKCEQNLGHDTMYWYKQDSKKFLKIMFSYNNKELIINETVPNRFSPKSPDKAHLNLHINSLELGDSAVYFCASSQVGVSPLHFGNGTRLTVT.

This sequence joins TRBV6-1 and TRBJ1-5; 7 bases are a match to TRBD1. The CDR3 has 17 residues. Trimming removed 5 bases from V and 1 base from J; junction bases left unmatched: 11. Germline CDR1 MNHNS, CDR2 SASEGT. In DNA, the CDR3 is TGTGCCAGCAGTCACTGGGCTGGGACAGAAAGCAATCAGCCCCAGCATTTT. Amino acid sequence: CASSHWAGTESNQPQHF.

This clonotype appeared many times. The genes are TRBV20-1 and TRBJ1-2, with D possibly matching TRBD1 (5 bases). Between the trimmed V and J ends, which lost 5 bases and 8 bases, there was a span of 15 bases. The CDR3 is 12 amino acids. The germline V gene encodes CDR1 DFQATT and CDR2 SNEGSKA (reference sequence). The CDR3 sequence: CSAWESGTGYTF. CDR3 nucleotide sequence: TGCAGTGCTTGGGAGTCAGGGACCGGCTACACCTTC.

Of note for this clonotype: This could be a read error, since a much larger clone is one nucleotide away. The chain joins TRBV11-2 to TRBJ2-5; TRBD1 agrees at 10 bases. V shed 3 bases and J 5 bases; nucleotides not matched to a gene: 12. The CDR3 has 17 residues. Germline V CDR1 and CDR2: SGHAT, FQNNGV. The CDR3 region has the DNA TGTGCCAGCAGCTTGTCCCCCGGGACAGGGGTAACGGAGACCCAGTACTTC. This sequence encodes CASSLSPGTGVTETQYF.

This clonotype has at least ten counts. The gene calls are TRBV6-5 and TRBJ1-2; D is undetermined. This CDR3 comprises 14 residues. Trimming stripped 0 bases from V and 8 bases from J, with 13 bases between. CDR1 MNHEY and CDR2 SVGAGI come from the germline V gene. The CDR3 DNA sequence: TGTGCCAGCAGTTACTCGGCGGGATTGGTCGGCTACACCTTC. This gives the protein CASSYSAGLVGYTF.

The sample holds many counts of this clonotype. V and J are TRBV6-5 and TRBJ2-7, with no clear D. Germline V gives CDR1 MNHEY, CDR2 SVGAGI. The length of the CDR3 is 14 residues. V was pared by 0 bases and J by 7 bases, with 13 bases between. The CDR3 sequence is CASSYSGAPREQYF. The CDR3 DNA reads TGTGCCAGCAGTTACTCGGGCGCTCCTAGGGAGCAGTACTTC.

This clonotype showed up just a few times. This chain connects TRBV29-1 to TRBJ2-6, with D unresolved. Per the germline V gene, CDR1 is SQVTM and CDR2 is ANQGSEA. The CDR3 is 12 residues long. V was cut by 6 bases and J by 1 base, with 4 bases left in between. DNA of the CDR3: TGCAGCGTGGAATCTGGGGCCAACGTCCTGACTTTC. Translated: CSVESGANVLTF. The full variable domain, rest sourced from reference TRBV29-1 and TRBJ2-6, is SAVISQKPSRDICQRGTSLTIQCQVDSQVTMMFWYRQQPGQSLTLIATANQGSEATYESGFVIDKFPISRPNLTFSTLTVSNMSPEDSSIYLCSVESGANVLTFGAGSRLTVL.

This clonotype was counted many times. V gene TRBV7-9 combines with J gene TRBJ2-5; TRBD1 aligns across 8 bases. J was trimmed by 7 bases and V by 5 bases; bases with no gene match: 12. The CDR3 has 15 residues. Per the germline V gene, CDR1 is SEHNR and CDR2 is FQNEAQ (reference sequence). As DNA, the CDR3 is TGTGCCAGCAGCCCCTCGGACAGGGCTACGGGGACCCAGTACTTC. Its translation: CASSPSDRATGTQYF.

CDR3 bases: TGCGCCAGCAGCTTGGCGGGTTCGGAAAAACTGTTTTTT. Its protein is CASSLAGSEKLFF. The chain employs TRBV5-1 and TRBJ1-4; D ambiguous. This CDR3 region has 13 residues. Germline V lookup: CDR1 SGHRS, CDR2 YFSETQ. The germline V and J ends were trimmed by 0 bases and 8 bases, with 8 bases remaining between them.

On this clonotype: It is likely a read error, because the conserved phenylalanine at the end of the CDR3 is missing. V and J are TRBV7-3 and TRBJ2-7; TRBD1 matches 9 bases. From germline, CDR1 is SGHTA and CDR2 FQGTGA. The CDR3 consists of 13 residues. V lost 4 bases to trimming and J lost 3 bases; unmatched junction nucleotides: 1. The CDR3 protein is CASSWGQGYEQYL. CDR3 nucleotides: TGTGCCAGCAGCTGGGGACAGGGCTACGAGCAGTACCTC.

This clonotype was counted ten times or more. The V call is TRBV18, the J call TRBJ1-5, with unresolved D. Trimming stripped 3 bases from V and 8 bases from J, with 14 bases between. Looked up from germline, CDR1 is KGHSH and CDR2 is LQKENI. There are 14 residues in the CDR3. CDR3 protein: CASSPRRSSEPQHF. CDR3 nucleotides: TGTGCCAGCTCACCCAGGCGGAGTTCAGAGCCCCAGCATTTT. The full variable domain, in which reference TRBV18 and TRBJ1-5 provide the parts outside the CDR3, is NAGVMQNPRHLVRRRGQEARLRCSPMKGHSHVYWYRQLPEEGLKFMVYLQKENIIDESGMPKERFSAEFPKEGPSILRIQQVVRGDSAAYFCASSPRRSSEPQHFGDGTRLSIL.